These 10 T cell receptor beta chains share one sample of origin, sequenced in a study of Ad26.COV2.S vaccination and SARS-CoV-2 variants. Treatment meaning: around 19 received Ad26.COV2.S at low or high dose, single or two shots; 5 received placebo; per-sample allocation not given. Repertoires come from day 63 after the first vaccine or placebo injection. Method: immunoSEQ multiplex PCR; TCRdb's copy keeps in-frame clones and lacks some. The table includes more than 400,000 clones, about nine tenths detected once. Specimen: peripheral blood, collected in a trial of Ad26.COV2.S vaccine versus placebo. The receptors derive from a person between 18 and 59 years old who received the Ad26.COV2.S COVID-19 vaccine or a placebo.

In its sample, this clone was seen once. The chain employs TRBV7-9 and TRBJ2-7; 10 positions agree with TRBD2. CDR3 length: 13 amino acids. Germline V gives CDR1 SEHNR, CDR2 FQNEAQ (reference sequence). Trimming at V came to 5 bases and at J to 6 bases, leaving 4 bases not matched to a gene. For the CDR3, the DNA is TGTGCCAGCAGCCCTACTAGCGGGGCCGAGCAGTACTTC. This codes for CASSPTSGAEQYF.

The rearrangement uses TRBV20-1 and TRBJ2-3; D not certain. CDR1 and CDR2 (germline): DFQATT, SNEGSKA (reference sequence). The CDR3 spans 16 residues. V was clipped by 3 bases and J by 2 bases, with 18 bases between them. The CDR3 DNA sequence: TGCAGTGCTAGTCGATCAACAGCCTTTTCCACAGATACGCAGTATTTT. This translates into CSASRSTAFSTDTQYF.

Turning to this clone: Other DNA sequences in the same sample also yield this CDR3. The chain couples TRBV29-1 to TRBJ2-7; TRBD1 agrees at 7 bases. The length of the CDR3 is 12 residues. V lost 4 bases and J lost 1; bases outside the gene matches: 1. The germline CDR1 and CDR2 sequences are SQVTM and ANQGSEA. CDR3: CSVGDSSYEQYF. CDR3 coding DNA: TGCAGCGTTGGGGACAGTTCCTACGAGCAGTACTTC.

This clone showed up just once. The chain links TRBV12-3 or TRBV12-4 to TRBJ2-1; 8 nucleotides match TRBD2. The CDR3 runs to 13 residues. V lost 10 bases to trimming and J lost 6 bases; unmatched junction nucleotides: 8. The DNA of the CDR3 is TGTGCCATCTCTGGGCTAGCGGGCAATGAGCAGTTCTTC. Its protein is CAISGLAGNEQFF.

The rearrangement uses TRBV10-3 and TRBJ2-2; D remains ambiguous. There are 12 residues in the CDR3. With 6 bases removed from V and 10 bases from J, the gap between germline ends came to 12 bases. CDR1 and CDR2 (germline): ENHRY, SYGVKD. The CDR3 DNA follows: TGTGCCATCAGCGCAAGTGCGGCGGAGCTGTTTTTT. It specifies CAISASAAELFF.

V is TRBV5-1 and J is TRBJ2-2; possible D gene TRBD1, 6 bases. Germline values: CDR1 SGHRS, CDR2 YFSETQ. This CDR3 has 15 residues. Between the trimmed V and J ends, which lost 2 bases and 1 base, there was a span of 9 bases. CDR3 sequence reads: CASSLGGWNTGELFF. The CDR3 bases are TGCGCCAGCAGCTTAGGGGGTTGGAACACCGGGGAGCTGTTTTTT.

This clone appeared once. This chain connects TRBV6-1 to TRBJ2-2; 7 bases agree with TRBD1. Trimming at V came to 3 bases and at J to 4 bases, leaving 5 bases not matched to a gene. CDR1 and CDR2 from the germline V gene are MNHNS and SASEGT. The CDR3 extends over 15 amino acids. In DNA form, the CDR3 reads TGTGCCAGCAGTGATACAAGGGGGCTCACCGGGGAGCTGTTTTTT. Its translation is CASSDTRGLTGELFF.

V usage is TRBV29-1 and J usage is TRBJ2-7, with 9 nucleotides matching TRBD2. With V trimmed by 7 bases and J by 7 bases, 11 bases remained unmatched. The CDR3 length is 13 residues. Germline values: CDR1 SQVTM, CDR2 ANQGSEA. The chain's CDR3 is CSAAGGGLREQYF. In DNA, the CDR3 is TGCAGCGCCGCGGGAGGGGGTCTACGGGAGCAGTACTTC.

CDR3 DNA sequence: TGTGCCAGCAGTGAAGCGCTTAGGGGGGAGCAGTTCTTC. Amino acids: CASSEALRGEQFF. The chain uses TRBV2 and TRBJ2-1, with a tentative D call TRBD1 (6 bases). Trimming cost V 0 bases and J 10 bases, with 10 bases left between them. This CDR3 has 13 residues. CDR1 is SNHLY and CDR2 is FYNNEI in the germline V gene.

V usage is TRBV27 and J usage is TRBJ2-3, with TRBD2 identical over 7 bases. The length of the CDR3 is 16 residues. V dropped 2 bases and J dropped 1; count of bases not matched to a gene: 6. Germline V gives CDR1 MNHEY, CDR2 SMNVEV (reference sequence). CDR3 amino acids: CASSLRREWGTDTQYF. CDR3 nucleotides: TGTGCCAGCAGTTTAAGGCGGGAGTGGGGCACAGATACGCAGTATTTT.